A selection of T cell receptor beta chains follows, all from one sample in a study of shared clonotypes between healthy human individuals. The repertoire was sequenced with immunoSEQ multiplex PCR; TCRdb's copy has only in-frame clones and lacks some. This sample carries about 2.1 million clones, approximately 94% of them seen once, and the ten largest clones take approximately 1.7%. Sequenced sample: naive CD8+ T cells from PBMCs. The receptor set was obtained from a man younger than 35 in good health. Some clones in this sample may be carry-over from other donors' samples. CDR3s include the opening cysteine and the closing phenylalanine or tryptophan. A D gene is named only where the DNA matches it firmly. Clone size is shown for a subset of rows, as once, few, many or a class of expanded clone.

J gene: TRBJ2-3
D gene: TRBD2
clone size: -
V gene: TRBV10-3
CDR3 protein: CAISESPGVAGVTDTQYF
CDR3 DNA: TGTGCCATCAGTGAGTCGCCAGGAGTAGCGGGAGTGACAGATACGCAGTATTTT

J gene: TRBJ1-6
D gene: -
clone size: -
V gene: TRBV10-1
CDR3 protein: CASSDSGYSPLHF
CDR3 DNA: TGCGCCAGCAGTGATAGCGGCTATTCACCCCTCCACTTT

J gene: TRBJ1-2
D gene: -
clone size: -
V gene: TRBV5-6
CDR3 protein: CASGGHRKYGYTF
CDR3 DNA: TGTGCCAGCGGGGGACACAGAAAATATGGCTACACCTTC

J gene: TRBJ2-1
D gene: -
clone size: few
V gene: TRBV27
CDR3 protein: CASSLGRSSYNEQFF
CDR3 DNA: TGTGCCAGCAGTTTAGGGCGGAGCTCCTACAATGAGCAGTTCTTC

J gene: TRBJ2-7
D gene: -
clone size: -
V gene: TRBV27
CDR3 protein: CASIPREQYF
CDR3 DNA: TGTGCCAGCATCCCTCGGGAGCAGTACTTC

J gene: TRBJ2-7
D gene: TRBD2
clone size: -
V gene: TRBV5-1
CDR3 protein: CASSQTSGIDEQYF
CDR3 DNA: TGCGCCAGCAGCCAGACTAGCGGGATCGACGAGCAGTACTTC

J gene: TRBJ2-7
D gene: TRBD1
clone size: -
V gene: TRBV7-6
CDR3 protein: CASSVRQAGTDSEQYF
CDR3 DNA: TGTGCCAGCAGCGTAAGGCAGGCCGGGACAGACTCCGAGCAGTACTTC

J gene: TRBJ2-1
D gene: -
clone size: -
V gene: TRBV6-5
CDR3 protein: CASSLSPASYNEQFF
CDR3 DNA: TGTGCCAGCAGCCTGTCCCCGGCCTCCTACAATGAGCAGTTCTTC

J gene: TRBJ1-3
D gene: -
clone size: -
V gene: TRBV19
CDR3 protein: CAADSGNTIYF
CDR3 DNA: TGTGCCGCCGATTCTGGAAACACCATATATTTT

J gene: TRBJ2-5
D gene: -
clone size: -
V gene: TRBV7-2
CDR3 protein: CASSLAWLQETQYF
CDR3 DNA: TGTGCCAGCAGCTTAGCTTGGCTACAAGAGACCCAGTACTTC

J gene: TRBJ2-6
D gene: -
clone size: -
V gene: TRBV6-6
CDR3 protein: CASSVGRLGANVLTF
CDR3 DNA: TGTGCCAGCAGCGTCGGACGGCTTGGGGCCAACGTCCTGACTTTC